The next 13 T cell receptor beta chains were all read from a single sample in a study of cytomegalovirus exposure and HLA in healthy donors. Profiled with immunoSEQ multiplex PCR; TCRdb holds only in-frame clones, not every one. The profile shows fewer than 200,000 clones, 86% of them singletons. Specimen: PBMCs. These receptors originate from a man aged 18 to 29 in good health and CMV-seropositive.

The J gene is TRBJ1-5, the V gene TRBV13, with a tentative D call TRBD1 (6 bases). Trimming took 0 bases from V and 3 from J, leaving 9 bases between them. The CDR3 covers 15 residues. Per the germline V gene, CDR1 is PRHDT and CDR2 is FYEKMQ (reference sequence). For the CDR3, the DNA is TGTGCCAGCAGCTTAGGACAGGGAGACAATCAGCCCCAGCATTTT. Amino acids: CASSLGQGDNQPQHF.

The chain combines TRBV27 with TRBJ2-2, with D possibly matching TRBD2 (5 bases). The CDR3 consists of 16 residues. The germline V gene has CDR1 MNHEY and CDR2 SMNVEV (reference sequence). V was pared by 2 bases and J by 1 base, with 11 bases between. CDR3 protein: CASSLRTGLNTGELFF. The CDR3 DNA follows: TGTGCCAGCAGTTTACGGACTGGATTGAACACCGGGGAGCTGTTTTTT.

This clone has a handful of counts. The CDR3 DNA reads as TGTGCCAGCAGCTTAGTTCAGGGGGCAGACGAGCAGTACTTC. This sequence encodes CASSLVQGADEQYF. J is TRBJ2-7 and V is TRBV11-2, with TRBD1 matching over 8 bases. CDR1 and CDR2 from the germline V gene are SGHAT and FQNNGV. The junction had 4 bases not matched to a gene; V was cut back by 1 base and J by 5 bases. This CDR3 comprises 14 residues. Looking up the rest from reference TRBV11-2 and TRBJ2-7 gives the full variable domain: EAGVAQSPRYKIIEKRQSVAFWCNPISGHATLYWYQQILGQGPKLLIQFQNNGVVDDSQLPKDRFSAERLKGVDSTLKIQPAKLEDSAVYLCASSLVQGADEQYFGPGTRLTVT.

This clone was counted only a few times. The chain employs TRBV6-1 and TRBJ1-6, with D perhaps TRBD1 (5 bases). CDR1 MNHNS and CDR2 SASEGT come from the germline V gene. The CDR3 loop spans 14 amino acids. The V end lost 2 bases, the J end lost 7 bases, and 9 bases lay between the germline ends. The CDR3 region is CASSEQGENSPLHF. CDR3 coding DNA: TGTGCCAGCAGTGAACAGGGTGAGAATTCACCCCTCCACTTT.

The J gene is TRBJ2-7, the V gene TRBV12-5, with a weak D call TRBD1 (5 bases). From germline, CDR1 is LGHNT and CDR2 FRNRAP. The V end was cut by 7 bases, the J end by 1 base, with 14 bases between. This CDR3 comprises 14 residues. The CDR3 DNA reads TGTGCTAGTGCCCTCGACAGTCCTTCCTACGAGCAGTACTTC. It is translated as CASALDSPSYEQYF.

The genes are TRBV29-1 and TRBJ1-2; D is possibly TRBD1 (5 bases). This CDR3 comprises 14 residues. The germline V gene has CDR1 SQVTM and CDR2 ANQGSEA. V lost 4 bases to trimming and J lost 8 bases, with 20 bases between them. The CDR3 protein is CSVVWRGGRKGYTF. The CDR3 DNA sequence: TGCAGCGTTGTGTGGCGGGGGGGTAGAAAGGGCTACACCTTC.

The chain carries TRBV7-3 and TRBJ2-3, with 7 nucleotides matching TRBD2. Germline lookup yields CDR1 SGHTA and CDR2 FQGTGA. V lost 5 bases, J lost 4 bases, and 12 bases stayed unmatched. The CDR3 runs to 16 residues. The CDR3 reads CASSPGASGRADTQYF. The CDR3 DNA sequence: TGTGCCAGCAGCCCTGGGGCTAGCGGAAGGGCAGATACGCAGTATTTT.

The count of this clone is one. The CDR3 sequence: CASSSGHIGTEAFF. The CDR3 nucleotides read TGTGCCAGCAGTTCCGGACACATAGGCACTGAAGCTTTCTTT. The chain carries TRBV6-5 and TRBJ1-1, with D possibly matching TRBD1 (5 bases). Trimming took off 4 bases at V and 4 bases at J, with 13 bases between the two ends. CDR1 and CDR2 (germline): MNHEY, SVGAGI. This CDR3 is built from 14 residues.

The chain recombines TRBV9 with TRBJ2-2, with 8 bases aligning to TRBD2. The trim removed 4 bases at V and 4 bases at J, leaving 15 bases unmatched. This CDR3 has 18 amino acids. Germline V gene lookup returns CDR1 SGDLS and CDR2 YYNGEE. The CDR3 bases are TGTGCCAGCAGCCCCCGGAGGGCACTAGCGGAGACCACCGGGGAGCTGTTTTTT. Translating gives CASSPRRALAETTGELFF.

This clone ranks as medium-sized (0.01 to 0.1%). J is TRBJ1-1 and V is TRBV11-2; D possibly corresponds to TRBD1 (5 bases). The CDR3 is 12 amino acids. With 7 bases removed from V and 5 bases from J, the gap between germline ends came to 11 bases. CDR1 and CDR2 from the germline V gene are SGHAT and FQNNGV. The CDR3 protein is CASTSGGTEAFF. Here the CDR3 DNA reads TGTGCCAGCACCTCGGGGGGGACTGAAGCTTTCTTT.

This clone appeared a few times. CDR3 sequence reads: CASSRQPLGDRGAYEQYF. The CDR3 DNA is TGCGCCAGCAGCCGACAACCATTGGGGGACAGGGGGGCCTACGAGCAGTACTTC. The J gene is TRBJ2-7, the V gene TRBV5-1, with TRBD1 identical over 11 bases. The CDR3 has 18 residues. CDR1 and CDR2 from the germline V gene are SGHRS and YFSETQ. After removal of 4 bases from V and 2 bases from J, the junction contained 14 bases not matched to a gene.

CDR3 DNA: TGTGCCAGCTCACCACGGACAGACATGAACACTGAAGCTTTCTTT. It encodes CASSPRTDMNTEAFF. J is TRBJ1-1 and V is TRBV18; TRBD1 might be the D (6 bases). The germline V and J ends were trimmed by 1 base and 0 bases, with 9 bases remaining between them. CDR1 and CDR2 (germline): KGHSH, LQKENI. This CDR3 is built from 15 residues. Combining the CDR3 with reference TRBV18 and TRBJ1-1 gives the whole variable domain NAGVMQNPRHLVRRRGQEARLRCSPMKGHSHVYWYRQLPEEGLKFMVYLQKENIIDESGMPKERFSAEFPKEGPSILRIQQVVRGDSAAYFCASSPRTDMNTEAFFGQGTRLTVV.

The chain employs TRBV28 and TRBJ2-5; D is possibly TRBD1 (5 bases). Germline CDR1 is MDHEN and CDR2 is SYDVKM. The V end was cut by 6 bases, the J end by 14 bases, with 16 bases between. The CDR3 is 11 amino acids. For the CDR3, the DNA is TGTGCCAGCAGGCTACAAGACAGAGCCTACTTC. Residues: CASRLQDRAYF.